One and the same sample provided the 13 T cell receptor beta chains below, sequenced in a study of Graves' ophthalmopathy and Graves' hyperthyroidism. RNA transcripts were the template, and TCR beta CDR3 regions were amplified from them. The authors performed first-round RT-PCR with HTBI primers and then a second-round multiplex PCR. From the multiplex PCR reads, TCRdb called clonotypes with MiXCR, one entry per CDR3 protein. The sample has around 1,200,000 distinct CDR3 sequences, about 38% seen once. The sample consisted of peripheral blood or thyroid tissue (not recorded which). The receptors derive from an adult man with Graves' hyperthyroidism.

Only one count was recorded for this clonotype. The CDR3 region is CASSQDGGDTIYF. As DNA, the CDR3 is TGTGCCAGCAGCCAAGACGGGGGAGACACCATATATTTT. This chain joins TRBV14 and TRBJ1-3, with a weak D call TRBD1 (5 bases). The germline V gene encodes CDR1 SGHDN and CDR2 FVKESK. The CDR3 is 13 amino acids. With 0 bases removed from V and 8 bases from J, the gap between germline ends came to 8 bases.

In its sample, this clonotype was seen many times. The rearrangement links TRBV11-2 to TRBJ1-2, with a weak D call TRBD1 (5 bases). There are 11 residues in the CDR3. Germline-derived CDR1 and CDR2 are SGHAT and FQNNGV. Trimming cost V 5 bases and J 12 bases, with 13 bases left between them. This CDR3 is CASSTGLHNTF. The CDR3 coding sequence is TGTGCCAGCAGCACGGGACTACATAACACCTTC.

V usage is TRBV4-3 and J usage is TRBJ2-5; D may be TRBD1 (6 bases). The CDR3 is made up of 15 amino acids. CDR1 LGHNA and CDR2 YSLEER come from the germline V gene. V lost 1 base, J lost 5 bases, and 14 bases lay in between. CDR3 protein: CASSQVYRVWETQYF. CDR3 nucleotide sequence: TGCGCCAGCAGCCAAGTCTACAGGGTTTGGGAGACCCAGTACTTC.

Ten or more counts support this clonotype. The V and J genes are TRBV7-2 and TRBJ2-5, with 12 bases lining up with TRBD2. With V trimmed by 5 bases and J by 5 bases, 6 bases remained unmatched. The CDR3 consists of 15 residues. Germline values: CDR1 SGHTA, CDR2 FQGNSA. The CDR3: CASSPGLAGWETQYF. The CDR3 nucleotides read TGTGCCAGCAGCCCGGGACTAGCGGGTTGGGAGACCCAGTACTTC.

This clonotype was recorded many times. The genes are TRBV6-5 and TRBJ1-3, with no clear D. The CDR3 extends over 15 amino acids. V was cut by 7 bases and J by 0 bases, with 13 bases left in between. In germline, CDR1 is MNHEY, CDR2 SVGAGI. The CDR3 DNA sequence: TGTGCCAGCAAACGCGACGGATACTCTGGAAACACCATATATTTT. It is translated as CASKRDGYSGNTIYF.

Many counts were recorded for this clonotype. This chain joins TRBV12-3 or TRBV12-4 and TRBJ1-2; TRBD1 aligns across 8 bases. The CDR3 is 14 residues long. V was clipped by 7 bases and J by 0 bases; unmatched bases: 4. The CDR3 loop reads CASKKDRANYGYTF. The CDR3 nucleotides read TGTGCCAGCAAGAAGGACAGGGCTAACTATGGCTACACCTTC.

The V and J genes are TRBV20-1 and TRBJ1-5, with 9 positions matching TRBD1. The V gene end was trimmed by 5 bases and the J gene end by 2 bases; junction bases not matched to a gene: 10. Germline CDR1 is DFQATT and CDR2 is SNEGSKA (reference sequence). The CDR3 is 16 residues long. The CDR3 is CSAAQTGGGGNQPQHF. DNA for the CDR3: TGCAGTGCTGCCCAGACAGGGGGAGGCGGCAATCAGCCCCAGCATTTT.

About this clonotype itself: A much larger clone differs by one base, so this may be a read error. This chain's CDR3 is CASSLPWGHYGYTF. CDR3 nucleotide sequence: TGTGCCAGCAGTTTACCATGGGGTCACTATGGCTACACCTTC. The gene calls are TRBV12-3 or TRBV12-4 and TRBJ1-2, with no clear D. The V end was cut by 2 bases, the J end by 3 bases, with 10 bases between. CDR3 length: 14 residues.

This clonotype was observed at least ten times. This chain joins TRBV29-1 and TRBJ2-2, with 7 bases aligning to TRBD2. CDR3 length equals 16 residues. The V gene end was trimmed by 4 bases and the J gene end by 0 bases; junction bases not matched to a gene: 8. In germline, CDR1 is SQVTM, CDR2 ANQGSEA. The CDR3 spells CSVGDQRGANTGELFF. In nucleotides, the CDR3 is TGCAGCGTTGGGGACCAGCGGGGTGCGAACACCGGGGAGCTGTTTTTT.

This clonotype was counted between two and nine times. The V and J genes are TRBV28 and TRBJ1-4; D remains ambiguous. Germline CDR1 MDHEN, CDR2 SYDVKM. V was shortened by 8 bases and J by 6 bases, with 16 bases between the two germline ends. The CDR3 is made up of 14 amino acids. The CDR3 DNA follows: TGTGCCAGCGCCGGCGGGGTTATGGATGAAAAACTGTTTTTT. Protein: CASAGGVMDEKLFF.

This clonotype came up a few times. A much larger clonotype is one base distant, so this may be a read error. The chain uses TRBV29-1 and TRBJ1-2; TRBD1 might be the D (6 bases). CDR1 is SQVTM, CDR2 ANQGSEA, per germline. The CDR3 is made up of 11 amino acids. V lost 3 bases to trimming and J lost 6 bases, with 8 bases between them. CDR3 in amino acids: CSVDSGDGYTF. In DNA form, the CDR3 reads TGCAGCGTTGACTCAGGGGATGGCTACACCTTC.

This chain uses TRBV29-1 with TRBJ2-7; D gene uncertain. This CDR3 comprises 17 residues. The germline CDR1 and CDR2 sequences are SQVTM and ANQGSEA. V was cut by 4 bases and J by 6 bases, with 28 bases left in between. The CDR3 sequence: CSVVPGQALRFPLEQYF. CDR3 nucleotides: TGCAGCGTTGTACCAGGCCAGGCTTTAAGATTTCCTCTCGAGCAGTACTTC.

CDR3 sequence reads: CAISEGGQINYGYTF. The CDR3 coding sequence is TGTGCCATCAGTGAGGGAGGACAGATAAACTATGGCTACACCTTC. V is TRBV10-3 and J is TRBJ1-2, with a possible D match to TRBD1 (6 bases). Germline V gene lookup returns CDR1 ENHRY and CDR2 SYGVKD. Deletions cut 2 bases from V and 2 bases from J, with 12 bases between. The CDR3 runs to 15 residues.